This T cell receptor beta chain was profiled in a study of shared clonotypes between healthy human individuals. Trimming stripped 0 bases from V and 5 bases from J, with 11 bases between. Germline V gene data show CDR1 as SGHNT and CDR2 as YYREEE (reference sequence). The CDR3 covers 14 residues. Libraries were prepared by immunoSEQ multiplex PCR; TCRdb keeps only in-frame clonotypes and omits some of them. The sample yields about 1 million clones, around 74% seen once. This sequence originates from a man in his late teens or twenties in good health. V and J are TRBV5-4 and TRBJ1-2; D unclear. The sample was memory CD4+ T cells sorted from blood. The subset: CD45RA-negative fraction. CDR3 region: CASSLEAGQYGYTF. CDR3 bases: TGTGCCAGCAGCTTGGAGGCAGGTCAATATGGCTACACCTTC.